This TCR beta chain appears in the sequencing data of a study of T-cell reconstitution after alpha-beta-depleted transplantation in children. Unique molecular identifiers were incorporated during preparation of the TCRbeta library. One entry per CDR3 protein, called by TCRdb with MiXCR from the PCR reads. Here the sample spans about 460,000 distinct CDR3 sequences, around 12% being singletons. The V end was cut by 8 bases, the J end by 0 bases, with 14 bases between. The V gene's germline CDR1 is MNHEY and CDR2 SMNVEV (reference sequence). The CDR3 runs 15 residues. The chain recombines TRBV27 with TRBJ1-5, with D possibly being TRBD1 (6 bases). The receptor comes from a human donor who donated a stem cell graft to a child with combined immunodeficiency. Sequences were derived from PBMCs from the stem cell graft donor, sampled from the stem cell graft. DNA of the CDR3: TGTGCCAGCGGAACACAGGGTAATAGCAATCAGCCCCAGCATTTT. This translates into CASGTQGNSNQPQHF.